One and the same sample provided the 31 T cell receptor beta chains below, sequenced in a study of type 1 regulatory T cells. These receptors have no known antigen. TCRdb itself ran the reads through MiXCR, one entry per CDR3 protein. The repertoire holds some 60,000 distinct CDR3 sequences, with 60% to 80% as singletons. Sequenced sample: cultured non-Tr1 T cells, either the whole culture or a sorted T cell fraction (not recorded which). These receptors originate from a human donor in good health.

V gene TRBV20-1 combines with J gene TRBJ2-3; D is possibly TRBD2 (6 bases). Trimming stripped 3 bases from V and 9 bases from J, with 10 bases between. Germline V CDR1 and CDR2: DFQATT, SNEGSKA (reference sequence). CDR3 length: 11 residues. As DNA, the CDR3 is TGCAGTGCTAGCGGGAGCGGAACGCAGTATTTT. This codes for CSASGSGTQYF.

The V gene is TRBV2, the J gene TRBJ2-7; 7 bases agree with TRBD1. Germline CDR1 is SNHLY and CDR2 is FYNNEI. The length of the CDR3 is 15 residues. Trimming removed 0 bases from V and 2 bases from J; junction bases left unmatched: 4. The CDR3 here is CASSEAGQGAYEQYF. In nucleotides, the CDR3 is TGTGCCAGCAGTGAAGCAGGGCAGGGGGCCTACGAGCAGTACTTC.

Note on this clonotype: The junction departs from germline at one end; a sequencing error may be responsible. The chain uses TRBV5-1 and TRBJ2-5; TRBD1 is a possible D gene (5 bases). In germline, CDR1 is SGHRS, CDR2 YFSETQ. CDR3 size: 13 residues. CDR3 amino acids: CASSFRQQETQYF. CDR3 nucleotides: TGTGCCAGCAGCTTTCGACAGCAAGAGACCCAGTACTTC.

V gene TRBV2 combines with J gene TRBJ2-1; D is ambiguous. The germline V and J ends were trimmed by 3 bases and 6 bases, with 9 bases remaining between them. CDR3 length equals 13 residues. Germline CDR1 is SNHLY and CDR2 is FYNNEI. Here the CDR3 reads CASSEVRANEQFF. In DNA form, the CDR3 reads TGTGCCAGCAGTGAGGTCCGGGCCAATGAGCAGTTCTTC.

The V gene is TRBV7-9, the J gene TRBJ2-7, with 9 bases identical to TRBD2. The CDR3 is 15 residues long. The V gene end was trimmed by 2 bases and the J gene end by 6 bases; junction bases not matched to a gene: 8. Germline assignment: CDR1 SEHNR and CDR2 FQNEAQ (reference sequence). CDR3 nucleotides: TGTGCCAGCAGCTTAAGATTAGCGGGAGAGCTCGAGCAGTACTTC. Translating gives CASSLRLAGELEQYF.

This chain uses TRBV20-1 with TRBJ1-4, with D maybe TRBD1 (5 bases). Between the trimmed V and J ends, which lost 0 bases and 5 bases, there was a span of 10 bases. This CDR3 is built from 14 residues. Germline CDR1 DFQATT, CDR2 SNEGSKA (reference sequence). CDR3 nucleotide sequence: TGCAGTGCTAGAGAGACAGCCGACAATGAAAAACTGTTTTTT. This gives the protein CSARETADNEKLFF.

V usage is TRBV6-6 and J usage is TRBJ2-1; 10 nucleotides line up with TRBD2. The germline gives CDR1 MNHNY, CDR2 SVGAGI (reference sequence). The CDR3 spans 17 residues. Trimming at V came to 0 bases and at J to 4 bases, leaving 6 bases not matched to a gene. CDR3 coding DNA: TGTGCCAGCAGTTACTCTCCACTAGCGGGGATTTACAATGAGCAGTTCTTC. Residues: CASSYSPLAGIYNEQFF.

In regard to this clonotype: The junction departs from the called germline gene at one end, perhaps through a read error. The gene calls are TRBV6-2 or TRBV6-3 and TRBJ2-7, with D unresolved. CDR1 MNHEY and CDR2 SVGEGT come from the germline V gene. This CDR3 comprises 12 residues. The CDR3 sequence: CTSSLNWGEQYF. CDR3 coding DNA: TGTACCAGCAGCCTCAACTGGGGAGAGCAGTACTTC.

A remark on this clonotype: A junction end diverges from the germline sequence, so it may reflect a read error. The chain recombines TRBV5-1 with TRBJ1-6; the match to TRBD1 covers 9 bases. The germline V gene has CDR1 SGHRS and CDR2 YFSETQ. The CDR3 spans 14 residues. In DNA form, the CDR3 reads TGCACCAGCAGCTTGGACAGGGGCAATTCACCCCTCCACTTT. Its protein is CTSSLDRGNSPLHF.

The V call is TRBV20-1, the J call TRBJ2-5; D call uncertain. Germline-derived CDR1 and CDR2 are DFQATT and SNEGSKA (reference sequence). V was cut by 2 bases and J by 2 bases, with 6 bases left in between. The CDR3 is made up of 12 amino acids. CDR3 DNA sequence: TGCAGTGCTAGATCAGGACAAGAGACCCAGTACTTC. Translating it yields CSARSGQETQYF.

This sequence joins TRBV7-6 and TRBJ2-1, with 7 bases identical to TRBD2. The V gene's germline CDR1 is SGHVS and CDR2 FNYEAQ. Germline trimming cut 5 bases from V and 6 bases from J; bases unmatched to any gene: 7. The CDR3 has 14 residues. The CDR3 region is CASSPARGGNEQFF. The CDR3 bases are TGTGCCAGCAGCCCCGCCCGCGGGGGCAATGAGCAGTTCTTC.

The DNA of the CDR3 is TGTGCCAGCAGCTTGACTAGCGGGGAAGATACGCAGTATTTT. Translating gives CASSLTSGEDTQYF. V usage is TRBV7-6 and J usage is TRBJ2-3; TRBD2 matches at 11 bases. This CDR3 spans 14 amino acids. The trim removed 3 bases at V and 5 bases at J, leaving 1 base unmatched. Germline V CDR1 and CDR2: SGHVS, FNYEAQ. Full variable domain (missing parts from reference TRBV7-6 and TRBJ2-3): GAGVSQSPRYKVTKRGQDVALRCDPISGHVSLYWYRQALGQGPEFLTYFNYEAQQDKSGLPNDRFSAERPEGSISTLTIQRTEQRDSAMYRCASSLTSGEDTQYFGPGTRLTVL.

The chain couples TRBV29-1 to TRBJ2-7; weak D call: TRBD2 (5 bases). The CDR3 is made up of 12 amino acids. CDR1 is SQVTM, CDR2 ANQGSEA, per germline. V lost 1 base to trimming and J lost 5 bases, with 9 bases between them. CDR3 amino acids: CSVEGKRDEQYF. The CDR3 nucleotides read TGCAGCGTTGAAGGAAAGAGGGACGAGCAGTACTTC.

The J gene is TRBJ2-3, the V gene TRBV20-1; tentatively, D is TRBD2 (6 bases). The V end was cut by 7 bases, the J end by 3 bases, with 14 bases between. From germline, CDR1 is DFQATT and CDR2 SNEGSKA (reference sequence). This CDR3 is built from 13 residues. This CDR3 reads CSVGSGLTDTQYF. The CDR3 region has the DNA TGCAGTGTAGGTAGCGGCCTGACAGATACGCAGTATTTT.

This clonotype turned up a few times. This chain joins TRBV3-1 and TRBJ2-2; no firm D call. In germline, CDR1 is LGHDT, CDR2 YNNKEL (reference sequence). V lost 1 base and J 5 bases, leaving 5 bases between the germline ends. The CDR3 has 13 amino acids. The CDR3 nucleotides read TGTGCCAGCAGCCAAGTAACTACCGGGGAGCTGTTTTTT. The encoded protein is CASSQVTTGELFF.

The V gene is TRBV24-1, the J gene TRBJ2-5, with a tentative D call TRBD2 (6 bases). CDR1 is KGHDR, CDR2 SFDVKD, per germline. Trimming shortened V by 4 bases and J by 4 bases, and 9 bases separated the two germline ends. This CDR3 is 13 amino acids long. In DNA form, the CDR3 reads TGTGCCACCAGTGACGGGGGATCAGAGACCCAGTACTTC. Its protein product is CATSDGGSETQYF.

This chain connects TRBV5-1 to TRBJ1-4; 8 nucleotides align to TRBD1. The CDR3 has 15 residues. Trimming at V came to 5 bases and at J to 6 bases, leaving 9 bases not matched to a gene. Germline CDR1 SGHRS, CDR2 YFSETQ. CDR3 sequence (DNA): TGCGCCAGCAGACGAACGACAGGGGTTGATGAAAAACTGTTTTTT. Its protein product is CASRRTTGVDEKLFF.

The chain couples TRBV7-9 to TRBJ2-7; 8 bases match TRBD2. After removal of 4 bases from V and 2 bases from J, the junction contained 4 bases not matched to a gene. The CDR3 has 14 amino acids. Looked up from germline, CDR1 is SEHNR and CDR2 is FQNEAQ (reference sequence). The CDR3: CASSYAGGAYEQYF. The CDR3 coding sequence is TGTGCCAGCAGCTATGCGGGAGGAGCCTACGAGCAGTACTTC. The variable domain in full, with the rest retrieved from reference TRBV7-9 and TRBJ2-7, is DTGVSQNPRHKITKRGQNVTFRCDPISEHNRLYWYRQTLGQGPEFLTYFQNEAQLEKSRLLSDRFSAERPKGSFSTLEIQRTEQGDSAMYLCASSYAGGAYEQYFGPGTRLTVT.

The gene calls are TRBV27 and TRBJ1-5; D possibly corresponds to TRBD1 (6 bases). This CDR3 has 15 residues. Germline assignment: CDR1 MNHEY and CDR2 SMNVEV (reference sequence). V gave up 8 bases and J gave up 2 bases, with 16 bases separating them. Here the CDR3 reads CASGGGSLGNQPQHF. The CDR3 DNA follows: TGTGCCAGCGGAGGGGGGTCGTTGGGCAATCAGCCCCAGCATTTT.

The rearrangement joins TRBV27 to TRBJ1-2; D is undetermined. The length of the CDR3 is 14 residues. The germline gives CDR1 MNHEY, CDR2 SMNVEV (reference sequence). Trimming pared 2 bases from V and 0 bases from J, leaving 7 bases between. CDR3 sequence: CASSLRRTNYGYTF. CDR3 coding DNA: TGTGCCAGCAGTTTAAGACGGACTAACTATGGCTACACCTTC.

This rearrangement joins TRBV4-1 to TRBJ1-3; D is undetermined. Germline loops: CDR1 MGHRA, CDR2 YSYEKL. V shed 2 bases and J shed 0 bases, with 8 bases lying between them. The CDR3 has 15 amino acids. The CDR3, as DNA: TGCGCCAGCAGCCAATACATCCCCTCTGGAAACACCATATATTTT. As protein: CASSQYIPSGNTIYF.

This clonotype has just a few counts. One end of the junction fails to match germline, which may point to a read error. This chain uses TRBV4-3 with TRBJ1-3, with a possible D match to TRBD1 (5 bases). The germline V gene encodes CDR1 LGHNA and CDR2 YSLEER. The CDR3 covers 12 residues. The CDR3 DNA is TGCGCCAGCAGCCAAGGAACCGGGGACCCCCTTTTT. Amino acids: CASSQGTGDPLF.

The chain recombines TRBV6-5 with TRBJ1-2; D uncertain. The CDR3 length is 13 residues. Germline V gene data show CDR1 as MNHEY and CDR2 as SVGAGI. V was clipped by 4 bases and J by 5 bases, with 11 bases between them. The CDR3 protein is CASSFGPMYGYTF. The DNA for the CDR3 is TGTGCCAGCAGTTTCGGGCCGATGTATGGCTACACCTTC.

This clonotype has more than one count but fewer than ten. V gene TRBV4-1 combines with J gene TRBJ2-1; D gene ambiguous. Germline V gene data show CDR1 as MGHRA and CDR2 as YSYEKL. The CDR3 contains 13 residues. Trimming left V 3 bases short and J 9 bases short, with 12 bases between. The CDR3 sequence is CASSQDPWGEQFF. CDR3 nucleotides: TGCGCCAGCAGCCAGGACCCGTGGGGTGAGCAGTTCTTC.

The DNA for the CDR3 is TGTGCCAGCAGCCCGCCGGGAGGGCCCTACAATGAGCAGTTCTTC. Translating gives CASSPPGGPYNEQFF. The rearrangement uses TRBV13 and TRBJ2-1; 8 nucleotides align to TRBD2. J lost 2 bases, V lost 5 bases, and 5 bases had no gene match. There are 15 residues in the CDR3. Germline values: CDR1 PRHDT, CDR2 FYEKMQ (reference sequence).

This clonotype was observed a single time. The chain joins TRBV18 to TRBJ1-1, with TRBD1 matching 7 bases. This CDR3 region has 13 residues. With 5 bases clipped from V and 3 bases from J, the junction kept 3 bases outside the gene matches. Germline CDR1 is KGHSH and CDR2 is LQKENI. The CDR3 protein is CASSTTGDTEAFF. Here the CDR3 DNA reads TGTGCCAGCTCAACTACAGGGGACACTGAAGCTTTCTTT.

The CDR3 loop reads CASSLDNGQSSYNEQFF. The CDR3 DNA sequence: TGTGCCAGCAGCTTAGACAATGGACAGAGCTCCTACAATGAGCAGTTCTTC. The chain is built from TRBV11-2 and TRBJ2-1, with a possible D match to TRBD1 (6 bases). The CDR3 runs to 17 residues. Between the trimmed V and J ends, which lost 0 bases and 0 bases, there was a span of 12 bases. Germline V CDR1 and CDR2: SGHAT, FQNNGV.

This chain joins TRBV6-6 and TRBJ2-7, with 12 nucleotides matching TRBD1. V was clipped by 7 bases and J by 5 bases; unmatched bases: 9. This CDR3 has 15 residues. Germline V gives CDR1 MNHNY, CDR2 SVGAGI (reference sequence). In nucleotides, the CDR3 is TGTGCCAGCATAGCACCCGGGACAGGGGGCAACGAGCAGTACTTC. This codes for CASIAPGTGGNEQYF.

This clonotype was seen only a few times. This sequence joins TRBV10-2 and TRBJ2-5; 8 bases map to TRBD1. Looked up from germline, CDR1 is WSHSY and CDR2 is SAAADI. V gave up 7 bases and J gave up 3 bases; unmatched junction bases: 7. The CDR3 spans 14 residues. The CDR3, as DNA: TGCGCCAGCAAGGGGGGACAGGCTAAAGAGACCCAGTACTTC. Its protein is CASKGGQAKETQYF.

There are a few counts of this clonotype. This chain links TRBV4-3 with TRBJ2-1, with D perhaps TRBD1 or TRBD2 (7 bases each). The germline V and J ends were trimmed by 4 bases and 5 bases, with 24 bases remaining between them. This CDR3 region has 18 residues. CDR1 and CDR2 (germline): LGHNA, YSLEER. The DNA of the CDR3 is TGCGCCAGCAGCCGTAACCCAGGGGGGGGGACGATTCACAATGAGCAGTTCTTC. It translates to CASSRNPGGGTIHNEQFF.

The CDR3 bases are TGTGCCAGCAGCTTAGACGGGGTCCAAGAGACCCAGTACTTC. This codes for CASSLDGVQETQYF. V is TRBV7-2 and J is TRBJ2-5, with TRBD2 as a possible D gene (5 bases). This CDR3 is built from 14 residues. The germline CDR1 and CDR2 sequences are SGHTA and FQGNSA. The V end was cut by 1 base, the J end by 1 base, with 7 bases between.